Below, 25 T cell receptor beta chains from the same sample are listed, as sequenced in a study of shared clonotypes between healthy human individuals. Sequencing used immunoSEQ multiplex PCR; TCRdb keeps in-frame clones, though not all of them. The data show approximately 1,500,000 clones, with 95% to 99% seen just once and less than 0.55% held by the top ten. The source material was naive CD4+ T cells sorted from blood. Described subset: CD45RA+ positively selected. Receptors originate from a man under 40 in good health.

Regarding this clone: The sample contains more than one DNA sequence encoding this CDR3. The gene calls are TRBV19 and TRBJ2-7; 8 bases are a match to TRBD1. This CDR3 has 13 residues. Per germline, CDR1 LNHDA and CDR2 SQIVND (reference sequence). J gave up 6 bases and V 3 bases, and 4 bases lay outside the gene matches. The CDR3 nucleotides are TGTGCCAGTAGTATTGCAGGGGGCGGCGAGCAGTACTTC. Protein product: CASSIAGGGEQYF.

This rearrangement joins TRBV7-2 to TRBJ2-7, with unresolved D. The germline CDR1 and CDR2 sequences are SGHTA and FQGNSA. The CDR3 has 12 amino acids. V lost 4 bases to trimming and J lost 6 bases, with 10 bases between them. The CDR3 DNA is TGTGCCAGCAGCTACCCCATGAGCGAGCAGTACTTC. This gives the protein CASSYPMSEQYF.

As to this clone: The sample carries other DNA sequences with the same CDR3. CDR3: CASSQEGDGIYEQYF. CDR3 bases: TGCGCCAGCAGCCAAGAGGGGGACGGGATCTACGAGCAGTACTTC. This chain links TRBV4-3 with TRBJ2-7; D may correspond to TRBD1 or TRBD2 (5 bases each). The germline gives CDR1 LGHNA, CDR2 YSLEER. CDR3 length: 15 residues. The V and J ends lost 0 bases and 3 bases respectively, with 12 bases between them.

A note on this clone: Distinct nucleotide sequences in the sample also encode this CDR3. The gene calls are TRBV11-3 and TRBJ2-7; 10 positions agree with TRBD1. Looked up from germline, CDR1 is SGHNT and CDR2 is YENEEA. The CDR3 spans 13 residues. V trimming: 5 bases; J trimming: 3 bases; junction bases outside the gene matches: 1. For the CDR3, the DNA is TGTGCCAGCAGCCGGACAGGGGGCTACGAGCAGTACTTC. Amino acid sequence: CASSRTGGYEQYF.

V gene TRBV7-9 combines with J gene TRBJ1-1, with a weak D call TRBD1 (6 bases). Germline CDR1 is SEHNR and CDR2 is FQNEAQ (reference sequence). The V and J ends lost 5 bases and 9 bases respectively, with 13 bases between them. CDR3 length equals 12 residues. CDR3 region: CASSIRTDKAFF. The CDR3 DNA follows: TGTGCCAGCAGCATTCGGACAGACAAAGCTTTCTTT.

The chain joins TRBV7-6 to TRBJ2-1, with 7 positions matching TRBD2. Germline CDR1 is SGHVS and CDR2 is FNYEAQ. CDR3 length: 18 amino acids. The junction had 20 bases not matched to a gene; V was cut back by 4 bases and J by 8 bases. The CDR3 nucleotides read TGTGCCAGCAGCTCTACAGGAGGGAGGGCCCCTTTAATGGATGAGCAGTTCTTC. Its protein is CASSSTGGRAPLMDEQFF. Based on the CDR3 plus reference TRBV7-6 and TRBJ2-1, the full variable domain is GAGVSQSPRYKVTKRGQDVALRCDPISGHVSLYWYRQALGQGPEFLTYFNYEAQQDKSGLPNDRFSAERPEGSISTLTIQRTEQRDSAMYRCASSSTGGRAPLMDEQFFGPGTRLTVL.

This chain joins TRBV18 and TRBJ2-7; 7 nucleotides match TRBD2. Germline V gene data show CDR1 as KGHSH and CDR2 as LQKENI. V shed 6 bases and J 4 bases; nucleotides not matched to a gene: 3. The CDR3 runs 12 residues. The CDR3 DNA sequence: TGTGCCAGCTCTTCCGGGGGGTACGAGCAGTACTTC. This gives the protein CASSSGGYEQYF.

V and J are TRBV5-1 and TRBJ1-4; D uncertain. Trimming stripped 4 bases from V and 1 base from J, with 14 bases between. Germline V gene data show CDR1 as SGHRS and CDR2 as YFSETQ. CDR3 size: 16 residues. DNA of the CDR3: TGCGCCAGCAGCGCCTACTTCGGGGTAACTAATGAAAAACTGTTTTTT. The encoded protein is CASSAYFGVTNEKLFF.

The V call is TRBV2, the J call TRBJ2-7, with 11 bases fitting TRBD2. From germline, CDR1 is SNHLY and CDR2 FYNNEI. This CDR3 is 14 amino acids long. V lost 9 bases and J lost 4; bases outside the gene matches: 8. CDR3 nucleotides: TGTGCCAGATCACCGACTAGCGGGATTTACGAGCAGTACTTC. This gives the protein CARSPTSGIYEQYF.

The CDR3 sequence is CASSSLPGTNSSYEQYF. DNA for the CDR3: TGCGCCAGCAGCTCCCTCCCCGGGACTAATAGCTCCTACGAGCAGTACTTC. The chain uses TRBV5-1 and TRBJ2-7, with 7 nucleotides matching TRBD2. Germline CDR1 reads SGHRS; CDR2 reads YFSETQ. This CDR3 is 17 amino acids long. The J segment lost 0 bases and the V segment lost 3 bases, leaving 12 bases of the junction unmatched.

V is TRBV5-4 and J is TRBJ2-1; either TRBD1 or TRBD2 may supply D (7 bases each). CDR1 SGHNT and CDR2 YYREEE come from the germline V gene (reference sequence). This CDR3 region has 15 residues. V shed 3 bases and J shed 2 bases, with 12 bases lying between them. CDR3 loop: CASSSQGGPYNEQFF. CDR3 nucleotide sequence: TGTGCCAGCAGCTCCCAGGGGGGGCCCTACAATGAGCAGTTCTTC.

V is TRBV29-1 and J is TRBJ1-1; no clear D. The germline V and J ends were trimmed by 3 bases and 4 bases, with 12 bases remaining between them. CDR1 SQVTM and CDR2 ANQGSEA come from the germline V gene. The CDR3 has 13 residues. Here the CDR3 DNA reads TGCAGCGTTGAGGGCCAGGCCGTCACTGAAGCTTTCTTT. It encodes CSVEGQAVTEAFF.

The V call is TRBV6-5, the J call TRBJ2-7; no firm D call. V gave up 5 bases and J gave up 2 bases, with 10 bases separating them. Germline CDR1 and CDR2: MNHEY and SVGAGI. The CDR3 length is 13 residues. CDR3 protein: CASSALLPYEQYF. The CDR3 bases are TGTGCCAGCAGTGCGCTCCTTCCCTACGAGCAGTACTTC.

The rearrangement joins TRBV2 to TRBJ2-1, with D perhaps matching TRBD1 or TRBD2 (5 bases each). Trimming took off 8 bases at V and 3 bases at J, with 14 bases between the two ends. Germline CDR1 reads SNHLY; CDR2 reads FYNNEI. CDR3 length: 14 residues. The CDR3 sequence is CASDSGRNYNEQFF. The CDR3 DNA sequence: TGTGCCAGCGACAGCGGCAGAAACTACAATGAGCAGTTCTTC.

The chain joins TRBV7-8 to TRBJ2-6, with 11 bases fitting TRBD1. V shed 3 bases, J shed 1 base, and the junction held 5 bases outside the gene matches. The CDR3 has 18 amino acids. In germline, CDR1 is SGHVS, CDR2 FQNEAQ. The DNA of the CDR3 is TGTGCCAGCAGCTTTAGGGACAGGGGGTTGTCTGGGGCCAACGTCCTGACTTTC. Translating gives CASSFRDRGLSGANVLTF.

This sequence joins TRBV10-2 and TRBJ2-7, with 9 bases lining up with TRBD1. V lost 5 bases and J lost 3; bases outside the gene matches: 5. CDR1 is WSHSY and CDR2 is SAAADI in the germline V gene. The CDR3 length is 14 residues. CDR3 sequence: CASSLRTGDYEQYF. The CDR3 DNA reads as TGCGCCAGCAGTCTCCGGACAGGGGACTACGAGCAGTACTTC.

The gene calls are TRBV28 and TRBJ1-5; 10 bases map to TRBD1. With 8 bases clipped from V and 1 base from J, the junction kept 11 bases outside the gene matches. This CDR3 has 17 amino acids. From germline, CDR1 is MDHEN and CDR2 SYDVKM. CDR3 amino acids: CASLRDRGSGSNQPQHF. The CDR3 bases are TGTGCCAGCCTTCGGGACAGGGGTAGTGGGAGCAATCAGCCCCAGCATTTT.

The chain is built from TRBV14 and TRBJ2-5; weak D call: TRBD2 (5 bases). CDR1 and CDR2 (germline): SGHDN, FVKESK. CDR3 length equals 16 residues. V lost 3 bases to trimming and J lost 4 bases, with 18 bases between them. The CDR3 DNA reads as TGTGCCAGCAGCCAGTTTCTAGCCGGTCCGGGAGAGACCCAGTACTTC. Translation: CASSQFLAGPGETQYF. The whole variable domain, remainder taken from reference TRBV14 and TRBJ2-5, is EAGVTQFPSHSVIEKGQTVTLRCDPISGHDNLYWYRRVMGKEIKFLLHFVKESKQDESGMPNNRFLAERTGGTYSTLKVQPAELEDSGVYFCASSQFLAGPGETQYFGPGTRLLVL.

The V gene is TRBV18, the J gene TRBJ1-3, with D maybe TRBD1 (5 bases). This CDR3 spans 18 amino acids. The germline V gene encodes CDR1 KGHSH and CDR2 LQKENI. Trimming took off 2 bases at V and 0 bases at J, with 17 bases between the two ends. CDR3 protein: CASSPSAPGASSGNTIYF. The CDR3 nucleotides read TGTGCCAGCTCACCATCGGCTCCCGGGGCGAGCTCTGGAAACACCATATATTTT.

The J gene is TRBJ2-3, the V gene TRBV9; 8 nucleotides align to TRBD1. This CDR3 has 14 amino acids. CDR1 and CDR2 (germline): SGDLS, YYNGEE. The V and J ends lost 0 bases and 9 bases, in that order; junction bases with no gene match: 6. The CDR3 bases are TGTGCCAGCAGCGTAGGGCAGGGGGCCGGGACGCAGTATTTT. Its translation: CASSVGQGAGTQYF.

The chain carries TRBV7-8 and TRBJ2-5, with 9 bases that match TRBD1. CDR3 length: 18 amino acids. Germline V gene data show CDR1 as SGHVS and CDR2 as FQNEAQ. J was trimmed by 5 bases and V by 5 bases; bases with no gene match: 18. The CDR3 is CASSKAGTGSGRRETQYF. The CDR3, as DNA: TGTGCCAGCAGCAAGGCCGGGACAGGGAGTGGTAGGCGCGAGACCCAGTACTTC.

The genes are TRBV7-8 and TRBJ2-7; D perhaps matches TRBD1 (5 bases). The CDR3 has 13 amino acids. V lost 5 bases, J lost 3 bases, and 11 bases lay in between. Germline V gene sequence: CDR1 SGHVS, CDR2 FQNEAQ. The CDR3 DNA follows: TGTGCCAGCAGCAAAGGACAAAACTACGAGCAGTACTTC. The encoded protein is CASSKGQNYEQYF.

J is TRBJ1-4 and V is TRBV7-8; TRBD1 might be the D (5 bases). V lost 10 bases to trimming and J lost 7 bases, with 13 bases between them. Germline values: CDR1 SGHVS, CDR2 FQNEAQ. The CDR3 loop spans 12 amino acids. This CDR3 reads CATSRGGEKLFF. The CDR3 DNA reads TGTGCCACTAGTCGGGGGGGTGAAAAACTGTTTTTT.

The rearrangement links TRBV2 to TRBJ2-5; no clear D. The CDR3 runs 15 residues. Trimming stripped 5 bases from V and 4 bases from J, with 17 bases between. Germline V gene lookup returns CDR1 SNHLY and CDR2 FYNNEI. CDR3 DNA sequence: TGTGCCAGCAGTCCTCACGCGCCCGGATTAGAGACCCAGTACTTC. Translation gives CASSPHAPGLETQYF.

V usage is TRBV6-1 and J usage is TRBJ1-2, with a weak D call TRBD1 (5 bases). V was pared by 2 bases and J by 8 bases, with 15 bases between. CDR1 is MNHNS, CDR2 SASEGT, per germline. The CDR3 totals 14 residues. The CDR3 region is CASSESGGLGGYTF. For the CDR3, the DNA is TGTGCCAGCAGTGAATCTGGGGGATTAGGGGGCTACACCTTC.